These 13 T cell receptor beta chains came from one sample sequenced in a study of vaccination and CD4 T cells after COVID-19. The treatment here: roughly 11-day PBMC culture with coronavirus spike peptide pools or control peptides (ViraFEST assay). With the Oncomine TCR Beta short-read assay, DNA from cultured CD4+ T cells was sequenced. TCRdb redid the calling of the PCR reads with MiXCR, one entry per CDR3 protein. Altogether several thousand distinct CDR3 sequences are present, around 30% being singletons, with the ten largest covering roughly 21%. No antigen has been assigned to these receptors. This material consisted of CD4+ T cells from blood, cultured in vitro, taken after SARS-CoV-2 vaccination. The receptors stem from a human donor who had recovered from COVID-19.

CDR3 protein: CASSYRGSSGLPQHF. CDR3 in DNA: TGCGCCAGCAGCTACAGGGGGTCCAGTGGGTTGCCCCAGCATTTT. The chain couples TRBV4-1 to TRBJ1-5; 8 bases are a match to TRBD1. After removal of 5 bases from V and 9 bases from J, the junction contained 12 bases not matched to a gene. Looked up from germline, CDR1 is MGHRA and CDR2 is YSYEKL. The CDR3 runs 15 residues.

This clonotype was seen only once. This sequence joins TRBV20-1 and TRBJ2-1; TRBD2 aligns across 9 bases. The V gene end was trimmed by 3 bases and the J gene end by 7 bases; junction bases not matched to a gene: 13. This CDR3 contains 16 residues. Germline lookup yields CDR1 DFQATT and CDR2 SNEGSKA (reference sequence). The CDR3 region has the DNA TGCAGTGCTAGCCTTAGCGGGGGCTATGGAGGGAATGAGCAGTTCTTC. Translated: CSASLSGGYGGNEQFF.

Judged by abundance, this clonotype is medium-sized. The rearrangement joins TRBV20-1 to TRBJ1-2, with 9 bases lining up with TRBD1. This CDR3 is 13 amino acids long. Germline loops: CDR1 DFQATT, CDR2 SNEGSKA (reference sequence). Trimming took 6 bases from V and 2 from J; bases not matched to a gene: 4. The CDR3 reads CSAYGQGNYGYTF. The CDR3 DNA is TGCAGTGCCTACGGACAGGGGAACTATGGCTACACCTTC.

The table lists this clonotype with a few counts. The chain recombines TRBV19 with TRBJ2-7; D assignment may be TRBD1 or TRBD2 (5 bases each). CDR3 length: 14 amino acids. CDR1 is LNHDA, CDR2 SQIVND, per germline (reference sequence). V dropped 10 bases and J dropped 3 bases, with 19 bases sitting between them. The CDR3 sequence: CAILGPGRFYEQYF. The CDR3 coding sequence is TGTGCCATTCTAGGACCGGGACGGTTCTACGAGCAGTACTTC.

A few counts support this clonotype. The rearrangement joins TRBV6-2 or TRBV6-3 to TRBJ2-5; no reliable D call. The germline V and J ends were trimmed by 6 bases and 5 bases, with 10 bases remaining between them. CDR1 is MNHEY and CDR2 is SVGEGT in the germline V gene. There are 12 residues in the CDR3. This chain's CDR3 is CASSPRAETQYF. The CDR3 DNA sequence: TGTGCCAGCAGCCCAAGGGCCGAGACCCAGTACTTC.

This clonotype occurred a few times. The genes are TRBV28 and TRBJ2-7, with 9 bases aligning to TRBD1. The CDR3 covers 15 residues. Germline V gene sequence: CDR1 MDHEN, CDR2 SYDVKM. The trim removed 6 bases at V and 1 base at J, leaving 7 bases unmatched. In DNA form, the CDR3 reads TGTGCCAGCAGCCCCCCCGGGACAGGGTCCTACGAGCAGTACTTC. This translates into CASSPPGTGSYEQYF.

Here the CDR3 reads CASSGRTGDYNEQFF. For the CDR3, the DNA is TGTGCCAGCAGCGGAAGGACAGGGGACTACAATGAGCAGTTCTTC. The genes are TRBV28 and TRBJ2-1, with 9 positions matching TRBD1. The trim removed 6 bases at V and 3 bases at J, leaving 6 bases unmatched. The V gene's germline CDR1 is MDHEN and CDR2 SYDVKM. The CDR3 loop spans 15 amino acids.

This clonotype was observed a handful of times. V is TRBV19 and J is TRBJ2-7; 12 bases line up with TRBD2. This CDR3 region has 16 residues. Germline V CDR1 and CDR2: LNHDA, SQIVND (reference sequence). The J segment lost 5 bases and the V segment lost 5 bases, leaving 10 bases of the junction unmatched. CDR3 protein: CASSRRTSGAVHEQYF. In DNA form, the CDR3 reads TGTGCCAGTAGTCGGAGGACTAGCGGGGCCGTTCACGAGCAGTACTTC.

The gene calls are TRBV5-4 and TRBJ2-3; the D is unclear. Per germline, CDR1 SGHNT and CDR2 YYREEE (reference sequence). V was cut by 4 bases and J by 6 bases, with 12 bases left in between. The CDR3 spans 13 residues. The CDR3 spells CASSQGPLDTQYF. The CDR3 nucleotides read TGTGCCAGCAGCCAAGGACCGTTGGATACGCAGTATTTT.

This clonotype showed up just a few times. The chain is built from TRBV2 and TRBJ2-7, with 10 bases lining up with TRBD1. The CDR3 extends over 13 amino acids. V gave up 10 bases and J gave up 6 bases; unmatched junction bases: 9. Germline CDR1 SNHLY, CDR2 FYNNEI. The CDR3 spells CATTLGQGSEQYF. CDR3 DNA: TGTGCCACTACATTGGGACAGGGGAGCGAGCAGTACTTC. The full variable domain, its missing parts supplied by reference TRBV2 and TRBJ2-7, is EPEVTQTPSHQVTQMGQEVILRCVPISNHLYFYWYRQILGQKVEFLVSFYNNEISEKSEIFDDQFSVERPDGSNFTLKIRSTKLEDSAMYFCATTLGQGSEQYFGPGTRLTVT.

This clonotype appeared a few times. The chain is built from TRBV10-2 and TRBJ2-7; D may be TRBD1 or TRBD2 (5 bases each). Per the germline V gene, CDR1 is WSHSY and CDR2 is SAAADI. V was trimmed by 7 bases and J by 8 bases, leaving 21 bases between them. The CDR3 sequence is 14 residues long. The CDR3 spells CASTEGTRGAQQYF. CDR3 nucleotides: TGCGCCAGCACCGAAGGGACCCGAGGGGCCCAGCAGTACTTC.

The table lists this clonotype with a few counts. The DNA for the CDR3 is TGTGCCAGCAGTCCCCGGACGGCGGGTAGTTTCGGCGGCTACACCTTC. This translates into CASSPRTAGSFGGYTF. This chain links TRBV27 with TRBJ1-2; D remains unclear. The CDR3 is 16 residues long. Germline V gene data show CDR1 as MNHEY and CDR2 as SMNVEV (reference sequence). V was cut by 5 bases and J by 8 bases, with 24 bases left in between.

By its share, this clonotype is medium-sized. CDR3 DNA sequence: TGTGCCAGCAGTTTAGGGCAGGGACCAGAGACCCAGTACTTC. Its protein product is CASSLGQGPETQYF. The chain has TRBV28 and TRBJ2-5; D could derive from TRBD1 or TRBD2 (5 bases each). Germline V gene sequence: CDR1 MDHEN, CDR2 SYDVKM. The CDR3 totals 14 residues. The ends were cut back, 2 bases at V and 4 bases at J, with 11 bases in the middle.